This is a list of T cell receptor beta chains from one sample in a study of cytomegalovirus exposure and HLA in healthy donors. Data came from immunoSEQ multiplex PCR; TCRdb stores just in-frame clones and leaves some out. The sample table includes tens of thousands of clones. The sequenced sample was PBMCs. Receptors originate from a woman aged 25-40 years in good health and CMV-seronegative. Each CDR3 is given with its conserved first and last residue. D genes are given only for firm matches.

j_call v_call d_call cdr3_length cdr3_nt cdr3_aa
TRBJ2-3 TRBV7-9 . 14 TGTGCCAGCAGCTTAGGGGGGCGCACAGATACGCAGTATTTT CASSLGGRTDTQYF
TRBJ2-5 TRBV9 . 13 TGTGCCAGCATGCCAGCGGACCAAGAGACCCAGTACTTC CASMPADQETQYF
TRBJ2-3 TRBV28 . 15 TGTGCCAGCAGTTTAGTTGAGGCGAGCACAGATACGCAGTATTTT CASSLVEASTDTQYF
TRBJ1-5 TRBV9 . 16 TGTGCCAGCAGCAGGGGGTCCGCATATAGCAATCAGCCCCAGCATTTT CASSRGSAYSNQPQHF
TRBJ2-2 TRBV6-5 . 16 TGTGCCAGCAGTTACTGGGGCAACGCGAACACCGGGGAGCTGTTTTTT CASSYWGNANTGELFF
TRBJ1-1 TRBV18 TRBD1 13 TGTGCCAGCTCCCTGGGACAGGACACTGAAGCTTTCTTT CASSLGQDTEAFF
TRBJ2-3 TRBV5-1 . 14 TGCGCCAGCAGAGACTCCTCTAGCACAGATACGCAGTATTTT CASRDSSSTDTQYF
TRBJ2-5 TRBV5-8 . 14 TGTGCCAGCAGCTACATGGCCCTCGGGGAGACCCAGTACTTC CASSYMALGETQYF
TRBJ2-7 TRBV28 TRBD2 15 TGTGCCAGCAGCTTAGGGACTAGCGGCTCCTACGAGCAGTACTTC CASSLGTSGSYEQYF
TRBJ2-7 TRBV29-1 TRBD1 14 TGCAGCGCCCGCGGCGACAGGGGTAGGGACGAGCAGTACTTC CSARGDRGRDEQYF
TRBJ1-5 TRBV7-3 TRBD1 17 TGTGCCAGCAGCCATACCCCCCGACAGGGTCCCAATCAGCCCCAGCATTTT CASSHTPRQGPNQPQHF
TRBJ2-7 TRBV19 . 15 TGTGCCAGTACTTCCACGACAGGAGCTTCCTACGAGCAGTACTTC CASTSTTGASYEQYF
TRBJ1-5 TRBV19 TRBD1 15 TGTGCCAGTATGGAGGACAGGGGTAGCAATCAGCCCCAGCATTTT CASMEDRGSNQPQHF
TRBJ1-1 TRBV2 TRBD1 11 TGTGCCAGCAGTGCGGACAGGGCAGCTTTCTTT CASSADRAAFF
TRBJ1-5 TRBV7-2 TRBD1 12 TGTGCCAGCAGCTCCGGACAGGGAGCCCAGCATTTT CASSSGQGAQHF
TRBJ1-1 TRBV4-1 . 15 TGCGCCAGCAGCCAACAATCGGGGGGAGACACTGAAGCTTTCTTT CASSQQSGGDTEAFF
TRBJ2-1 TRBV14 . 14 TGTGCCAGCGCGAAGGTAGGAGGCTACAATGAGCAGTTCTTC CASAKVGGYNEQFF
TRBJ1-2 TRBV19 . 13 TGTGCCAGTGCCCATCCCGGAGGCTATGGCTACACCTTC CASAHPGGYGYTF
TRBJ2-7 TRBV5-1 . 14 TGCGCCAGCAGCTTGGCTCCGAGCTCCTACGAGCAGTACTTC CASSLAPSSYEQYF
TRBJ2-7 TRBV6-5 . 15 TGTGCCAGCAGTTACGGCCCCAAGAACTCCTACGAGCAGTACTTC CASSYGPKNSYEQYF
TRBJ2-5 TRBV29-1 . 15 TGCAGCGTTGAAGAAATGTACAGGGTGGGAGAGACCCAGTACTTC CSVEEMYRVGETQYF
TRBJ2-5 TRBV5-1 . 13 TGCGCCAGCAGCTTTGTCCCGGGGGAGACCCAGTACTTC CASSFVPGETQYF
TRBJ1-1 TRBV6-5 . 15 TGTGCCAGCAATATCCAGGGAAAGTCTCGCACTGAAGCTTTCTTT CASNIQGKSRTEAFF
TRBJ1-1 TRBV5-1 TRBD1 13 TGCGCCAGCAGCTGGACAGGGGGCAAAGAAGCTTTCTTT CASSWTGGKEAFF
TRBJ1-1 TRBV30 TRBD1 12 TGTGCCTGGACACAGGGGGTTACTGAAGCTTTCTTT CAWTQGVTEAFF
TRBJ2-7 TRBV6-5 . 14 TGTGCCAGCAGTTACTCCTTCAGCTCCTACGAGCAGTACTTC CASSYSFSSYEQYF
TRBJ2-2 TRBV29-1 . 13 TGCAGCGTTGATACAGAGAACACCGGGGAGCTGTTTTTT CSVDTENTGELFF
TRBJ2-2 TRBV7-6 . 14 TGTGCCAGCAGCCGCGCCGCGAACACCGGGGAGCTGTTTTTT CASSRAANTGELFF
TRBJ2-5 TRBV7-2 . 13 TGTGCCAGCAGCCGCGGGGCCAGAGAGACCCAGTACTTC CASSRGARETQYF
TRBJ2-7 TRBV27 TRBD1 14 TGTGCCAGCAGTCCGAGGACAGGGGGCTACGAGCAGTACTTC CASSPRTGGYEQYF
TRBJ2-3 TRBV5-1 . 16 TGCGCCAGCAGCTTGGACGGCAGGGGAATCGCGGATACGCAGTATTTT CASSLDGRGIADTQYF
TRBJ1-1 TRBV6-5 TRBD1 15 TGTGCCAGCAGCCCCCGGGACAGGCTGAACACTGAAGCTTTCTTT CASSPRDRLNTEAFF
TRBJ1-4 TRBV29-1 TRBD1 13 TGCAGCGTCCTCGAGGGGGCCGCTGGGAAACTGTTTTTT CSVLEGAAGKLFF
TRBJ1-6 TRBV6-1 TRBD1 15 TGTGCCAGCAGTGAATTGGGACAGTCAAATTCACCCCTCCACTTT CASSELGQSNSPLHF
TRBJ1-4 TRBV6-6 . 12 TGTGCCAGCAGTTACAGGCCGGGGGAACTGTTTTTT CASSYRPGELFF
TRBJ1-4 TRBV6-6 . 14 TGTGCCAGCAGTCCCTGGGAGGCCGAACTAAAACTGTTTTTT CASSPWEAELKLFF
TRBJ2-7 TRBV27 . 11 TGTGCCAGCAGTTTCCTCCACGAGCAGTACTTC CASSFLHEQYF
TRBJ1-2 TRBV29-1 TRBD1 14 TGCAGCGTTGAAGGACAGGGGGCCGGCTATGGCTACACCTTC CSVEGQGAGYGYTF
TRBJ2-5 TRBV4-3 TRBD2 16 TGCGCCAGCAGCCAAGGATACGGGGGGGCCGAAGAGACCCAGTACTTC CASSQGYGGAEETQYF
TRBJ2-7 TRBV7-9 . 12 TGTGCCAGCAGCCCAACAGTCTACGAGCAGTACTTC CASSPTVYEQYF
TRBJ2-7 TRBV30 TRBD1 16 TGTGCCTGGACCCCCCAGGGGACAGGGCTTTCCTACGAGCAGTACTTC CAWTPQGTGLSYEQYF
TRBJ2-2 TRBV9 TRBD1 16 TGTGCCAGCAGCTTCGCAAGGGGGCGCTACACCGGGGAGCTGTTTTTT CASSFARGRYTGELFF
TRBJ2-2 TRBV6-5 . 15 TGTGCCAGCAGTCCCGGGACTCGCTACACCGGGGAGCTGTTTTTT CASSPGTRYTGELFF
TRBJ2-1 TRBV25-1 . 16 TGTGCCAGCAGTTCAGGTCGCGGGGAGGCCTACAATGAGCAGTTCTTC CASSSGRGEAYNEQFF
TRBJ1-1 TRBV7-8 . 14 TGTGCCAGCAGCCTGGGGCATGGGAACACTGAAGCTTTCTTT CASSLGHGNTEAFF
TRBJ2-4 TRBV4-1 . 15 TGCGCCAGCAGCCAAGAAGGGCCGCAAGGAGGCATTCAGTACTTC CASSQEGPQGGIQYF